This TCR beta chain was identified in a study of T cells after yellow fever vaccination. Background on the study: Fractions containing few cells were prepared with SMART-Seq v4 Ultra Low Input.

CDR3 length: 15 amino acids. The junction had 5 bases not matched to a gene; V was cut back by 6 bases and J by 3 bases. TCRdb recomputed calls from the 5' RACE reads with MiXCR, one row per CDR3 protein. The repertoire holds more than 350,000 distinct CDR3 sequences, 9.5% to 13% seen once, with less than 20% in the top ten. This clonotype was counted only a few times. The sequences come from PBMCs, collected on the day of the first yellow fever vaccination. This chain uses TRBV12-3 or TRBV12-4 with TRBJ1-5; 10 bases are a match to TRBD1. This clonotype was obtained from a man aged 18 to 29 who received the YFV17D yellow fever vaccine. CDR3 coding DNA: TGTGCCAGCAGGGCGGGACAGGGGCTCAATCAGCCCCAGCATTTT. Translating gives CASRAGQGLNQPQHF.